The 20 T cell receptor beta chains below were found in one sample sequenced in a study of breast tumors, draining lymph nodes, adjacent tissues. TCRdb reprocessed the multiplex PCR reads via MiXCR and lists one record per CDR3 protein. The profile shows 15,000 or so distinct CDR3 sequences, 40% to 50% of them singletons. The specimen sequenced was tumor-adjacent breast tissue. The origin of the receptors is a female donor with breast cancer. Some clones in this sample may be carry-over from other donors' samples.

The J gene is TRBJ2-7, the V gene TRBV20-1, with TRBD2 matching over 12 bases. The CDR3 covers 12 residues. Germline CDR1 DFQATT, CDR2 SNEGSKA (reference sequence). For the CDR3, the DNA is TGCAGCGAGGGACTAGCGGGCTACGAGCAGTACTTC. Its protein product is CSEGLAGYEQYF.

This sequence joins TRBV20-1 and TRBJ2-7; D gene unclear. The V end lost 3 bases, the J end lost 3 bases, and 9 bases lay between the germline ends. Germline lookup yields CDR1 DFQATT and CDR2 SNEGSKA (reference sequence). The CDR3 has 12 residues. The CDR3 loop is CSASSRNYEQYF. In nucleotides, the CDR3 is TGCAGTGCTAGTTCCCGAAACTACGAGCAGTACTTC.

The genes are TRBV12-3 or TRBV12-4 and TRBJ1-3, with D possibly TRBD1 on 5 matching bases. V lost 5 bases to trimming and J lost 7 bases, with 15 bases between them. CDR3 length equals 14 residues. In DNA form, the CDR3 reads TGTGCCAGCAGTCCAACCGGGACCCCGAACACCATATATTTT. Its translation is CASSPTGTPNTIYF.

The chain recombines TRBV2 with TRBJ1-3, with D possibly being TRBD1 (5 bases). The CDR3 consists of 14 residues. The ends were cut back, 9 bases at V and 0 bases at J, with 12 bases in the middle. Germline CDR1 SNHLY, CDR2 FYNNEI. The CDR3 bases are TGTGCCAGGACTAGGGGCGACTCTGGAAACACCATATATTTT. It codes for CARTRGDSGNTIYF.

This clonotype was counted at least ten times. CDR3 nucleotides: TGTGCCAGCAGTGAAGCGAGGACAGGGGCCGGGGAGCTGTTTTTT. Translating gives CASSEARTGAGELFF. The chain combines TRBV6-1 with TRBJ2-2; 9 bases align to TRBD1. This CDR3 is built from 15 residues. The V segment lost 0 bases and the J segment 6 bases; nucleotides outside the gene matches: 2. Germline CDR1 and CDR2: MNHNS and SASEGT.

The genes are TRBV5-1 and TRBJ1-4; the match to TRBD1 covers 10 bases. The germline V gene has CDR1 SGHRS and CDR2 YFSETQ. The J segment lost 11 bases and the V segment lost 1 base, leaving 8 bases of the junction unmatched. There are 15 residues in the CDR3. The CDR3 nucleotides read TGCGCCAGCAGCTTGTTCCCAAGACAGGGGGCTAAACTGTTTTTT. It encodes CASSLFPRQGAKLFF.

The rearrangement uses TRBV5-1 and TRBJ2-1; 10 bases line up with TRBD2. Germline V CDR1 and CDR2: SGHRS, YFSETQ. After removal of 4 bases from V and 6 bases from J, the junction contained 16 bases not matched to a gene. The CDR3 totals 18 residues. The CDR3 region has the DNA TGCGCCAGCAGCAGGCTAGCGGGAGCGGGGGGGCCCGTCAATGAGCAGTTCTTC. The encoded protein is CASSRLAGAGGPVNEQFF.

The rearrangement uses TRBV24-1 and TRBJ2-7; the match to TRBD1 covers 7 bases. V shed 9 bases and J 4 bases; nucleotides not matched to a gene: 8. The germline V gene has CDR1 KGHDR and CDR2 SFDVKD. The CDR3 length is 13 residues. The CDR3 nucleotides read TGTGCCACCCAACAGGGGTCCCCTTACGAGCAGTACTTC. It yields the protein CATQQGSPYEQYF.

This clonotype was counted a few times. A much bigger clone sits one base away, suggesting this may be a read error. The chain employs TRBV5-8 and TRBJ2-1, with D possibly being TRBD2 (6 bases). CDR1 and CDR2 (germline): SGHTS, YDEGEE. This CDR3 has 15 amino acids. V was trimmed by 2 bases and J by 6 bases, leaving 15 bases between them. The CDR3 DNA is TGTGCCAGCAGCTTTTCTAGCGCGAGGGCCAATGAGCAGTTCTTC. Translating it yields CASSFSSARANEQFF.

V usage is TRBV6-5 and J usage is TRBJ2-7; TRBD2 matches 10 bases. The CDR3 length is 15 residues. Trimming cost V 6 bases and J 0 bases; bases outside gene matches: 5. CDR1 is MNHEY, CDR2 SVGAGI, per germline. The CDR3 loop reads CASSRTSGDSYEQYF. The CDR3 nucleotides read TGTGCCAGCAGCCGTACTAGCGGGGACTCCTACGAGCAGTACTTC.

This clonotype has at least ten counts. This rearrangement joins TRBV2 to TRBJ2-3; the D is unclear. CDR3 length: 14 residues. V lost 3 bases, J lost 8 bases, and 15 bases lay in between. Germline V gene sequence: CDR1 SNHLY, CDR2 FYNNEI. The CDR3 nucleotides read TGTGCCAGCAGTGACCTCTCGGACCCCCGTACGCAGTATTTT. This encodes CASSDLSDPRTQYF.

The genes are TRBV20-1 and TRBJ1-2, with TRBD1 matching 10 bases. CDR1 is DFQATT and CDR2 is SNEGSKA in the germline V gene (reference sequence). The CDR3 has 12 residues. Here the CDR3 reads CRLDRGWNGYTF. CDR3 nucleotides: TGCAGATTGGACAGGGGGTGGAATGGCTACACCTTC.

This clonotype was seen a handful of times. This chain joins TRBV4-3 and TRBJ1-2, with no clear D. Germline V gene data show CDR1 as LGHNA and CDR2 as YSLEER. This CDR3 is built from 15 residues. V was cut by 0 bases and J by 4 bases, with 12 bases left in between. CDR3 nucleotide sequence: TGCGCCAGCAGCCAAGACAGGTCGAGAGTCTATGGCTACACCTTC. Residues: CASSQDRSRVYGYTF.

The V and J genes are TRBV2 and TRBJ2-1; no clear D gene. The V gene's germline CDR1 is SNHLY and CDR2 FYNNEI. This CDR3 comprises 14 residues. Trimming removed 8 bases at V and 1 base at J, with 12 bases between. The CDR3 DNA sequence: TGTGCCAGCCGTACCAAAGAATCCTACAATGAGCAGTTCTTC. This translates into CASRTKESYNEQFF.

This clonotype qualifies as large. V usage is TRBV2 and J usage is TRBJ2-7; D might be TRBD1 (6 bases). The V gene's germline CDR1 is SNHLY and CDR2 FYNNEI. V dropped 7 bases and J dropped 7 bases, with 17 bases sitting between them. The CDR3 has 13 residues. DNA of the CDR3: TGTGCCAGCACTCGGGACATCCCTCGTGAGCAGTACTTC. Amino acids: CASTRDIPREQYF.

V usage is TRBV2 and J usage is TRBJ2-7; D is perhaps TRBD2 (6 bases). Trimming shortened V by 6 bases and J by 7 bases, and 10 bases separated the two germline ends. This CDR3 has 11 amino acids. Germline CDR1 is SNHLY and CDR2 is FYNNEI. The CDR3 sequence: CASSWEAEQYV. CDR3 DNA sequence: TGTGCCAGCAGCTGGGAGGCTGAGCAGTACGTC.

With respect to this clonotype: In this CDR3 the conserved last residue, phenylalanine or tryptophan, is missing, so a read error is likely. The chain couples TRBV9 to TRBJ2-1; maybe TRBD1 (6 bases). The V end lost 1 base, the J end lost 9 bases, and 11 bases lay between the germline ends. Per germline, CDR1 SGDLS and CDR2 YYNGEE. The CDR3 is made up of 13 amino acids. The CDR3 nucleotides read TGTGCCAGCAGCGTATCAGGGGTTGGTGAGCAGTTCTCC. Its protein product is CASSVSGVGEQFS.

This clonotype was counted at least ten times. The V gene is TRBV11-2, the J gene TRBJ2-1, with TRBD2 as a possible D gene (5 bases). The germline V gene encodes CDR1 SGHAT and CDR2 FQNNGV. This CDR3 comprises 11 residues. The CDR3 bases are TGTTGTTCGGGTCGGGGCAATGAGCAGTTCTTC. Translating it yields CCSGRGNEQFF.

This chain joins TRBV4-2 and TRBJ2-3; no firm D call. The germline V gene has CDR1 LGHNA and CDR2 YNFKEQ. This CDR3 spans 14 amino acids. V dropped 0 bases and J dropped 6 bases, with 10 bases sitting between them. The CDR3 spells CASSQDLGEDTQYF. The CDR3 coding sequence is TGTGCCAGCAGCCAAGATTTGGGCGAGGATACGCAGTATTTT.

At least ten counts were recorded for this clonotype. This chain joins TRBV2 and TRBJ2-7; 11 nucleotides agree with TRBD2. The length of the CDR3 is 16 residues. Germline V CDR1 and CDR2: SNHLY, FYNNEI. The J segment lost 7 bases and the V segment lost 5 bases, leaving 13 bases of the junction unmatched. In DNA, the CDR3 is TGTGCCAGCAGTAGCCGCGATAGCGGGAGGGGGCAGGAGCAGTACTTC. This gives the protein CASSSRDSGRGQEQYF.